These 20 T cell receptor beta chains share one sample of origin, sequenced in a study of T cell responses to AZD1222 COVID-19 vaccine. Some clones are missing from TCRdb's copy, which holds only in-frame ones; the method was immunoSEQ multiplex PCR. Of more than 110,000 clones listed, 80% to 95% are singletons. The material was peripheral blood, obtained 28 days after the second AZD1222 dose. These receptors all stem from an adult who received the AZD1222 COVID-19 vaccine.

DNA for the CDR3: TGTGCCAGCAGTGACAGGGTCGGATCCTACGAGCAGTACTTC. This encodes CASSDRVGSYEQYF. The rearrangement joins TRBV6-1 to TRBJ2-7, with a possible D match to TRBD1 (5 bases). Per germline, CDR1 MNHNS and CDR2 SASEGT. The CDR3 has 14 amino acids. Trimming took off 3 bases at V and 1 base at J, with 10 bases between the two ends.

The V and J genes are TRBV5-1 and TRBJ1-2; TRBD1 matches at 9 bases. The CDR3 is 14 amino acids. CDR1 is SGHRS and CDR2 is YFSETQ in the germline V gene. Trimming cost V 4 bases and J 6 bases; bases outside gene matches: 7. CDR3 coding DNA: TGCGCCAGCAGCCCGACATGGGACAGGGATGGCTACACCTTC. Translated, it gives CASSPTWDRDGYTF.

The chain is built from TRBV27 and TRBJ2-4; D tentatively fits TRBD1 or TRBD2 (8 bases each). Trimming pared 5 bases from V and 3 bases from J, leaving 20 bases between. From germline, CDR1 is MNHEY and CDR2 SMNVEV (reference sequence). The CDR3 length is 17 residues. The chain's CDR3 is CASSLLTGAGGKNIQYF. DNA for the CDR3: TGTGCCAGCAGTCTCTTGACAGGGGCGGGAGGCAAAAACATTCAGTACTTC.

The genes are TRBV11-2 and TRBJ2-1; 7 bases agree with TRBD2. Germline V CDR1 and CDR2: SGHAT, FQNNGV. V dropped 3 bases and J dropped 3; count of bases not matched to a gene: 5. The CDR3 is 15 amino acids. Here the CDR3 DNA reads TGTGCCAGCAGCTTTCGGCCTAGCGGCTACAATGAGCAGTTCTTC. Translating gives CASSFRPSGYNEQFF.

This chain joins TRBV5-4 and TRBJ2-7; the match to TRBD1 covers 12 bases. Trimming cost V 1 base and J 2 bases; bases outside gene matches: 1. The CDR3 sequence is 15 residues long. Looked up from germline, CDR1 is SGHNT and CDR2 is YYREEE (reference sequence). This CDR3 is CASSLRDRGPYEQYF. CDR3 nucleotides: TGTGCCAGCAGCTTGCGGGACAGGGGGCCCTACGAGCAGTACTTC.

The V and J genes are TRBV14 and TRBJ1-2; TRBD1 aligns across 8 bases. This CDR3 is built from 15 residues. V lost 4 bases to trimming and J lost 4 bases; unmatched junction nucleotides: 8. Germline values: CDR1 SGHDN, CDR2 FVKESK. The CDR3 coding sequence is TGTGCCAGCAGCCCCAGGGGGCAAATCTCCTATGGCTACACCTTC. Protein product: CASSPRGQISYGYTF.

The chain carries TRBV12-3 or TRBV12-4 and TRBJ1-1; no clear D. CDR3 length: 13 amino acids. Trimming took 5 bases from V and 0 from J, leaving 7 bases between them. The CDR3 sequence: CASSLTVNTEAFF. The CDR3 nucleotides are TGTGCCAGCAGTCTTACGGTGAACACTGAAGCTTTCTTT.

This clone showed up just once. The chain recombines TRBV3-1 (or the pseudogene TRBV3-2) with TRBJ1-3; D is unclear. Germline loops: CDR1 LGHDT, CDR2 YNNKEL (reference sequence). Trimming took 6 bases from V and 0 from J, leaving 3 bases between them. The CDR3 is 12 residues long. DNA of the CDR3: TGTGCCAGCAGTAACTCTGGAAACACCATATATTTT. Encoded protein: CASSNSGNTIYF.

The gene calls are TRBV28 and TRBJ1-5, with a weak D call TRBD1 (6 bases). The germline CDR1 and CDR2 sequences are MDHEN and SYDVKM. V was shortened by 3 bases and J by 3 bases, with 12 bases between the two germline ends. The CDR3 length is 15 residues. In DNA form, the CDR3 reads TGTGCCAGCAGTTTCGGGACAAGTAACAATCAGCCCCAGCATTTT. The encoded protein is CASSFGTSNNQPQHF.

V is TRBV5-1 and J is TRBJ2-2; TRBD1 might be the D (5 bases). V lost 0 bases, J lost 6 bases, and 9 bases lay in between. Germline V gene sequence: CDR1 SGHRS, CDR2 YFSETQ. This CDR3 has 14 amino acids. The chain's CDR3 is CASSLDRWAGELFF. The CDR3 DNA follows: TGCGCCAGCAGCTTGGACAGGTGGGCCGGGGAGCTGTTTTTT.

The chain is built from TRBV11-2 and TRBJ2-5; the D gene is possibly TRBD1 (5 bases). This CDR3 spans 15 amino acids. Trimming cost V 1 base and J 2 bases, with 11 bases left between them. The germline V gene encodes CDR1 SGHAT and CDR2 FQNNGV. CDR3 coding DNA: TGTGCCAGCAGCTTAGTCGGACATTCTCAAGAGACCCAGTACTTC. It yields the protein CASSLVGHSQETQYF.

V usage is TRBV10-3 and J usage is TRBJ1-2; 8 bases map to TRBD1. Germline values: CDR1 ENHRY, CDR2 SYGVKD. V was clipped by 0 bases and J by 0 bases; unmatched bases: 18. This CDR3 has 21 amino acids. The CDR3 spells CAISESLLVGTGLNTNYGYTF. CDR3 sequence (DNA): TGTGCCATCAGTGAGTCATTATTGGTGGGGACAGGCCTAAATACTAACTATGGCTACACCTTC.

This chain joins TRBV5-6 and TRBJ1-6; D remains unclear. The CDR3 is 15 amino acids. V lost 4 bases to trimming and J lost 1 base, with 9 bases between them. The V gene's germline CDR1 is SGHDT and CDR2 YYEEEE. The CDR3 spells CASSKLGSYNSPLHF. For the CDR3, the DNA is TGTGCCAGCAGCAAGCTGGGGTCCTATAATTCACCCCTCCACTTT.

This clone showed up just once. The gene calls are TRBV7-2 and TRBJ1-5, with TRBD1 as a possible D gene (5 bases). CDR3 length equals 16 residues. CDR1 and CDR2 (germline): SGHTA, FQGNSA. Trimming cost V 1 base and J 2 bases, with 12 bases left between them. The CDR3 DNA reads TGTGCCAGCAGCTTAGAGGGCAGGGCGGGCAATCAGCCCCAGCATTTT. Translation gives CASSLEGRAGNQPQHF.

The chain combines TRBV5-1 with TRBJ2-2; TRBD1 is a possible D gene (6 bases). Trimming left V 6 bases short and J 0 bases short, with 12 bases between. CDR3 length: 15 residues. CDR1 is SGHRS and CDR2 is YFSETQ in the germline V gene. CDR3 in amino acids: CASTDRSANTGELFF. The CDR3 DNA sequence: TGCGCCAGCACCGACAGGTCCGCGAACACCGGGGAGCTGTTTTTT. The variable domain in full, with the rest retrieved from reference TRBV5-1 and TRBJ2-2, is KAGVTQTPRYLIKTRGQQVTLSCSPISGHRSVSWYQQTPGQGLQFLFEYFSETQRNKGNFPGRFSGRQFSNSRSEMNVSTLELGDSALYLCASTDRSANTGELFFGEGSRLTVL.

The chain employs TRBV7-8 and TRBJ1-4; D unresolved. The V and J ends lost 1 base and 8 bases respectively, with 14 bases between them. The germline V gene has CDR1 SGHVS and CDR2 FQNEAQ. The CDR3 is 15 residues long. The CDR3: CASSLDRGLGEKLFF. DNA of the CDR3: TGTGCCAGCAGCTTAGATCGGGGTTTGGGGGAAAAACTGTTTTTT.

The chain links TRBV7-3 to TRBJ1-1; D gene ambiguous. The germline V gene encodes CDR1 SGHTA and CDR2 FQGTGA. V lost 0 bases, J lost 0 bases, and 5 bases lay in between. The length of the CDR3 is 14 residues. The CDR3 bases are TGTGCCAGCAGCTTAACTGTAATGAACACTGAAGCTTTCTTT. Its translation is CASSLTVMNTEAFF.

V gene TRBV6-5 combines with J gene TRBJ2-7; possible D gene TRBD1, 5 bases. The V end was cut by 4 bases, the J end by 2 bases, with 18 bases between. This CDR3 has 16 residues. Germline lookup yields CDR1 MNHEY and CDR2 SVGAGI. The CDR3, as DNA: TGTGCCAGCAGTTCGGCTTCGGACATGATGACCTACGAGCAGTACTTC. Translating it yields CASSSASDMMTYEQYF.

The CDR3 reads CASSFLQGSEGPQHF. The CDR3 DNA follows: TGTGCCAGCAGTTTTCTTCAGGGTTCCGAGGGTCCCCAGCATTTT. V is TRBV28 and J is TRBJ1-5; D may be TRBD1 (5 bases). Looked up from germline, CDR1 is MDHEN and CDR2 is SYDVKM. The CDR3 covers 15 residues. Trimming took off 3 bases at V and 10 bases at J, with 19 bases between the two ends.

V and J are TRBV5-8 and TRBJ2-3, with D possibly matching TRBD1 (5 bases). Trimming shortened V by 0 bases and J by 1 base, and 9 bases separated the two germline ends. This CDR3 is 15 amino acids long. Per germline, CDR1 SGHTS and CDR2 YDEGEE. In DNA form, the CDR3 reads TGTGCCAGCAGCTTGGGGGGCCGGGGCACAGATACGCAGTATTTT. This sequence encodes CASSLGGRGTDTQYF.